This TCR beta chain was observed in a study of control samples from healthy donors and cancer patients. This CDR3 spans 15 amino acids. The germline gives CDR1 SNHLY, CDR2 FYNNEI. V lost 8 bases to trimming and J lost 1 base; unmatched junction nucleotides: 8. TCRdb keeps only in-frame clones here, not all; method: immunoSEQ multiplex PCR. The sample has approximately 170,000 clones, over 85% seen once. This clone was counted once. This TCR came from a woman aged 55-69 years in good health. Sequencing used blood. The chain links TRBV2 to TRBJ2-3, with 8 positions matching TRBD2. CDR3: CASRYTGGGTDTQYF. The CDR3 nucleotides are TGTGCCAGCCGGTACACCGGGGGGGGCACAGATACGCAGTATTTT.